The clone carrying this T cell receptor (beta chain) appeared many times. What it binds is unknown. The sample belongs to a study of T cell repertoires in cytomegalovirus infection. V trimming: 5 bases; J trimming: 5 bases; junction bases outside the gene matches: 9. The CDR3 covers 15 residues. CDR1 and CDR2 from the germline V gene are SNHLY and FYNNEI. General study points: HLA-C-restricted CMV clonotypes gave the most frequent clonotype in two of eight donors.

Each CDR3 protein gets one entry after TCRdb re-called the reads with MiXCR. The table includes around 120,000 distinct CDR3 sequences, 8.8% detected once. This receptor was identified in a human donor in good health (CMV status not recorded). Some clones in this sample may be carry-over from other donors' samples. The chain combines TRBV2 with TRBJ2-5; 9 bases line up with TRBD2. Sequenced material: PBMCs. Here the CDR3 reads CASSTRAGGSETQYF. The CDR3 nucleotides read TGTGCCAGCAGTACCAGGGCGGGGGGGTCGGAGACCCAGTACTTC.